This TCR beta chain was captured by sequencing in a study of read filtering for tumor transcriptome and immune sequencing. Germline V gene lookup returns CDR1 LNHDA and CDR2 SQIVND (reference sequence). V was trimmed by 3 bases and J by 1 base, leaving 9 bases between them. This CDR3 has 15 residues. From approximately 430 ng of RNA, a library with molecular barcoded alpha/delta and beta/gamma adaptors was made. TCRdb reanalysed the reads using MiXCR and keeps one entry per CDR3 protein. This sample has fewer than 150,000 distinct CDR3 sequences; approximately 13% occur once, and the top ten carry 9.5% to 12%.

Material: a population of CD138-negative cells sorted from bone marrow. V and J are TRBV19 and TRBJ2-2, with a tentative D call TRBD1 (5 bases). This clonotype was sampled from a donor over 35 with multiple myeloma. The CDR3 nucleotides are TGTGCCAGTAGTATGGGGCTGCTGAACACCGGGGAGCTGTTTTTT. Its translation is CASSMGLLNTGELFF.